Following are 10 T cell receptor beta chains from one sample sequenced in a study of T cells after yellow fever vaccination. TCRdb re-analysed the 5' RACE reads in MiXCR, keeping a single row per CDR3 protein. Of a few hundred thousand distinct CDR3 sequences in the sample, about 19% were seen once. The sequencing here drew on PBMCs, taken 15 days after the yellow fever booster vaccination. These receptors were collected from a man aged 25-40 years who received the YFV17D yellow fever vaccine.

This chain joins TRBV12-5 and TRBJ2-5; TRBD1 aligns across 10 bases. V gave up 5 bases and J gave up 8 bases; unmatched junction bases: 8. The CDR3 sequence is 14 residues long. In germline, CDR1 is LGHNT, CDR2 FRNRAP. The CDR3 bases are TGTGCTAGTGGTCTATCCGGGACAGGGGATACCCAGTACTTC. Translation gives CASGLSGTGDTQYF. The full variable domain, rest sourced from reference TRBV12-5 and TRBJ2-5, is DARVTQTPRHKVTEMGQEVTMRCQPILGHNTVFWYRQTMMQGLELLAYFRNRAPLDDSGMPKDRFSAEMPDATLATLKIQPSEPRDSAVYFCASGLSGTGDTQYFGPGTRLLVL.

The sample holds many counts of this clonotype. This chain links TRBV9 with TRBJ2-7; unclear D gene. The CDR3 sequence is 13 residues long. Germline V CDR1 and CDR2: SGDLS, YYNGEE. The germline V and J ends were trimmed by 0 bases and 6 bases, with 10 bases remaining between them. CDR3 sequence (DNA): TGTGCCAGCAGCGTAGCCCCCCACGGCGAGCAGTACTTC. Its protein product is CASSVAPHGEQYF.

This clonotype was observed a few times. The rearrangement joins TRBV20-1 to TRBJ2-2, with TRBD1 matching over 7 bases. V was clipped by 4 bases and J by 3 bases; unmatched bases: 8. The length of the CDR3 is 15 residues. Per the germline V gene, CDR1 is DFQATT and CDR2 is SNEGSKA (reference sequence). CDR3 sequence: CSATRQGVDTGELFF. CDR3 DNA: TGCAGTGCTACTCGCCAGGGGGTGGACACCGGGGAGCTGTTTTTT.

This clonotype has ten or more counts. The chain links TRBV6-5 to TRBJ2-5; D not certain. CDR1 and CDR2 from the germline V gene are MNHEY and SVGAGI. The germline V and J ends were trimmed by 0 bases and 5 bases, with 4 bases remaining between them. The CDR3 extends over 12 amino acids. The CDR3 DNA reads TGTGCCAGCAGTTACTCTCGGGAGACCCAGTACTTC. This codes for CASSYSRETQYF.

The chain combines TRBV7-2 with TRBJ2-3; maybe TRBD2 (5 bases). V was trimmed by 5 bases and J by 2 bases, leaving 17 bases between them. The CDR3 runs to 16 residues. Germline CDR1 reads SGHTA; CDR2 reads FQGNSA. The CDR3 DNA reads as TGTGCCAGCAGCCTCCTAAGCGGAGCTTTCACAGATACGCAGTATTTT. Amino acid sequence: CASSLLSGAFTDTQYF.

This chain links TRBV30 with TRBJ2-2; no definite D call. Trimming removed 0 bases at V and 0 bases at J, with 5 bases between. The CDR3 is 14 residues long. Germline-derived CDR1 and CDR2 are GTSNPN and SVGIG (reference sequence). CDR3 sequence (DNA): TGTGCCTGGAGTGTGTCTTCGAACACCGGGGAGCTGTTTTTT. It yields the protein CAWSVSSNTGELFF.

This clonotype has only a few counts. The chain has TRBV6-2 or TRBV6-3 and TRBJ2-1; D is uncertain. The CDR3 spans 13 residues. The germline V gene has CDR1 MNHEY and CDR2 SVGEGT. Between the trimmed V and J ends, which lost 0 bases and 10 bases, there was a span of 10 bases. Written as DNA, the CDR3 is TGTGCCAGCAGTTACTCGACCCTACGAGAGCAGTTCTTC. Translated, it gives CASSYSTLREQFF.

The V and J genes are TRBV3-1 and TRBJ2-1; 12 bases are shared with TRBD2. The CDR3 has 16 amino acids. V lost 1 base to trimming and J lost 4 bases; unmatched junction nucleotides: 2. The germline CDR1 and CDR2 sequences are LGHDT and YNNKEL (reference sequence). Here the CDR3 DNA reads TGTGCCAGCAGCCAAGGGACTAGCGGGGTATACAATGAGCAGTTCTTC. The encoded protein is CASSQGTSGVYNEQFF.

This clonotype showed up just a few times. This chain connects TRBV12-3 or TRBV12-4 to TRBJ2-6, with D tentatively TRBD1 (5 bases). CDR3 size: 16 residues. The V gene lost 7 bases and the J gene lost 0 bases, with 13 bases spanning the gap. This CDR3 reads CASTPQGPSGANVLTF. CDR3 coding DNA: TGTGCCAGCACCCCGCAGGGTCCCTCTGGGGCCAACGTCCTGACTTTC.

J is TRBJ1-1 and V is TRBV5-1, with 8 nucleotides matching TRBD1. The V gene end was trimmed by 4 bases and the J gene end by 3 bases; junction bases not matched to a gene: 14. The CDR3 runs 17 residues. Germline-derived CDR1 and CDR2 are SGHRS and YFSETQ. The chain's CDR3 is CASSLTQQGGPYTEAFF. The CDR3 DNA follows: TGCGCCAGCAGCCTCACCCAACAGGGGGGTCCGTACACTGAAGCTTTCTTT. The full variable domain, completed using reference TRBV5-1 and TRBJ1-1, is KAGVTQTPRYLIKTRGQQVTLSCSPISGHRSVSWYQQTPGQGLQFLFEYFSETQRNKGNFPGRFSGRQFSNSRSEMNVSTLELGDSALYLCASSLTQQGGPYTEAFFGQGTRLTVV.